This T cell receptor (beta chain) was obtained from a study of T cells in Graves' hyperthyroidism and ophthalmopathy. This clonotype came up many times. TCR beta CDR3 sequences were amplified from RNA transcripts. HTBI primers were used for first-round RT-PCR of the TCR CDR3. TCRdb analysed the multiplex PCR reads with MiXCR anew, one entry per CDR3 protein. The repertoire has approximately 600,000 distinct CDR3 sequences, roughly 13% of them found once; the top ten carry less than 6%. Trimming left V 2 bases short and J 7 bases short, with 14 bases between. Germline CDR1 KGHDR, CDR2 SFDVKD. The CDR3 has 14 residues.

This TCR came from a young woman with Graves' hyperthyroidism that later progressed to Graves' ophthalmopathy. The sequencing input was blood. This chain joins TRBV24-1 and TRBJ2-7; a possible D gene is TRBD1 (6 bases). The CDR3 here is CATSDSDSWLEQYF. The DNA for the CDR3 is TGTGCCACCAGTGATTCGGACAGTTGGTTGGAGCAGTACTTC.